Listed below are T cell receptor beta chains from one sample, sequenced in a study of cytomegalovirus exposure and HLA in healthy donors. Only in-frame clones appear in the TCRdb table, and some are missing; sequencing was by immunoSEQ multiplex PCR. The sample carries roughly 190,000 clones, roughly 78% recorded once. Sequencing used PBMCs. The receptors shown here come from a girl under 18 in good health and CMV-seropositive. The CDR3 runs from the conserved cysteine through the conserved F or W. The D gene is left open where the match is weak. Size is stated for part of the rows, as once, few or many counts, or as a class when the clone is expanded.

D gene | J gene | clone size | V gene | CDR3 DNA | CDR3 protein
TRBD2 | TRBJ2-7 | once | TRBV4-3 | TGCGCCAGCAGCCAAGGTCGGGGGGTCGGTGCCGAGCAGTACTTC | CASSQGRGVGAEQYF
TRBD1 | TRBJ1-6 | . | TRBV18 | TGTGCCAGCTCCCTGGACAGGGGGAACTCACCCCTCCACTTT | CASSLDRGNSPLHF
TRBD1 | TRBJ1-1 | . | TRBV4-1 | TGCGCCAGCAGCCATACGTCGTGGACAGGGAAGGGACCTGAAGCTTTCTTT | CASSHTSWTGKGPEAFF
. | TRBJ2-2 | few | TRBV4-1 | TGCGCCAGCAGACGGGGGAACACCGGGGAGCTGTTTTTT | CASRRGNTGELFF
. | TRBJ1-2 | . | TRBV6-5 | TGTGCCAGCAGACTCGGACAGCTGGGCAACTATGGCTACACCTTC | CASRLGQLGNYGYTF
TRBD2 | TRBJ2-5 | . | TRBV6-5 | TGTGCCAGCAGCCTCTCAGCGGGGGCCGGGGAGACCCAGTACTTC | CASSLSAGAGETQYF
TRBD1 | TRBJ2-7 | . | TRBV10-3 | TGTGCCACCCACCCTCAGGGGGCCTCCTACGAGCAGTACTTC | CATHPQGASYEQYF
TRBD1 | TRBJ1-2 | once | TRBV7-9 | TGTGCCAGCAGCTGGGGACAGAACTATGGCTACACCTTC | CASSWGQNYGYTF
. | TRBJ1-3 | . | TRBV6-6 | TGTGCCAGCAGTTACGTAGGGGCTGGAAACACCATATATTTT | CASSYVGAGNTIYF
. | TRBJ2-3 | . | TRBV2 | TGTGCCAGCAGGTACGGGGATCGGACAGATACGCAGTATTTT | CASRYGDRTDTQYF
. | TRBJ2-1 | . | TRBV10-3 | TGTGCCATCAGTGGGTCACAGAATGAGCAGTTCTTC | CAISGSQNEQFF
TRBD2 | TRBJ2-7 | . | TRBV7-9 | TGTGCCAGCAACAGAGCGGGGGGGCCATACGAGCAGTACTTC | CASNRAGGPYEQYF
TRBD2 | TRBJ2-3 | . | TRBV6-5 | TGTGCCAGCACCACGACTAGCTTTGGCACAGATACGCAGTATTTT | CASTTTSFGTDTQYF
. | TRBJ1-6 | . | TRBV4-2 | TGTGCCAGCAGCCCATCCCCCGGGCAGGGGACTAATTCACCCCTCCACTTT | CASSPSPGQGTNSPLHF
. | TRBJ1-5 | . | TRBV19 | TGTGCCAGTAGTATTGGTAGGGGAATAAATCAGCCCCAGCATTTT | CASSIGRGINQPQHF
. | TRBJ1-5 | . | TRBV28 | TGTGCCAGCACCCTAACCGCAAACAATCAGCCCCAGCATTTT | CASTLTANNQPQHF
TRBD1 | TRBJ2-7 | . | TRBV19 | TGTGCCAGTAGCCGGGACAGGGTCGACGAGCAGTACTTC | CASSRDRVDEQYF
TRBD1 | TRBJ2-1 | . | TRBV5-6 | TGTGCCAGCAGCTTGGGGACAGGGGCCCATGAGCAGTTCTTC | CASSLGTGAHEQFF
. | TRBJ2-7 | few | TRBV9 | TGTGCCAGCAGCCCCCGGGACTTCGAGCAGTACTTC | CASSPRDFEQYF
TRBD1 | TRBJ2-5 | . | TRBV11-2 | TGTGCCAGCAGCTCGAGGGGGCGGATCCAAGAGACCCAGTACTTC | CASSSRGRIQETQYF
. | TRBJ2-7 | . | TRBV10-3 | TGTGCCATCAGTGAGGGAACGGAGAGCTCCTACGAGCAGTACTTC | CAISEGTESSYEQYF
. | TRBJ1-5 | . | TRBV7-2 | TGTGCCAGCAGCTTAATTAGGGGTCAGCCCCAGCATTTT | CASSLIRGQPQHF
. | TRBJ2-7 | few | TRBV5-1 | TGCGCCAGCAGCTTGGAACAGGGAGCAGCCCAGTACTTC | CASSLEQGAAQYF
. | TRBJ1-6 | . | TRBV4-1 | TGCGCCAGCAGCTATAGTTCGACGGACAGAGGCAATTCACCCCTCCACTTT | CASSYSSTDRGNSPLHF
TRBD1 | TRBJ1-3 | few | TRBV5-6 | TGTGCCAGCAGCTTGGACAGGGGGCTGGGAAACACCATATATTTT | CASSLDRGLGNTIYF
TRBD2 | TRBJ2-1 | . | TRBV6-4 | TGTGCCAGCAGTGAGGGTAGCGGGGGGCCCGATGAGCAGTTCTTC | CASSEGSGGPDEQFF
. | TRBJ1-2 | . | TRBV2 | TGTGCCAGCACCCAGGAAAACTATGGCTACACCTTC | CASTQENYGYTF
. | TRBJ1-6 | few | TRBV11-2 | TGTGCCAGCAGCTTTAAAGGGGATTCACCCCTCCACTTT | CASSFKGDSPLHF
. | TRBJ1-4 | few | TRBV5-6 | TGTGCCAGCAGCTTGGCTGGCGGGGGTAATGAAAAACTGTTTTTT | CASSLAGGGNEKLFF
TRBD1 | TRBJ1-1 | . | TRBV27 | TGTGCCAGCAGTCTCAGGGGGCGCAACACTGAAGCTTTCTTT | CASSLRGRNTEAFF
. | TRBJ2-3 | . | TRBV4-2 | TGTGCCAGCAGCCAAGGTTTAAATACGCAGTATTTT | CASSQGLNTQYF
TRBD2 | TRBJ2-1 | . | TRBV9 | TGTGCCAGCAGCGTCGTAGCGGGGGGTTACAATGAGCAGTTCTTC | CASSVVAGGYNEQFF
TRBD2 | TRBJ2-1 | . | TRBV4-1 | TGCGCCAGCAGCCAAGCAGGCGGGGGGGCCTACAATGAGCAGTTCTTC | CASSQAGGGAYNEQFF
TRBD1 | TRBJ1-2 | . | TRBV6-5 | TGTGCCAGCAGCCAGGGGGTTTTCTCCCCCTATGGCTACACCTTC | CASSQGVFSPYGYTF
TRBD1 | TRBJ2-7 | once | TRBV7-6 | TGTGCCAGCAGCTTCGGGACAGGGGTAAAGTACGAGCAGTACTTC | CASSFGTGVKYEQYF